These T cell receptor beta chains were read from a single sample in a study of early T cells in non-severe SARS-CoV-2 infection. TCRdb ran MiXCR on the 5' RACE reads and lists one entry per CDR3 protein. The sample contains around 70,000 distinct CDR3 sequences, 15% to 18% of which appear only once. The sample taken for sequencing was whole blood. These receptors came from an adult who was a healthcare worker with PCR-confirmed SARS-CoV-2 infection or an uninfected control (not recorded which). CDR3s include the opening cysteine and the closing phenylalanine or tryptophan. D genes are given only for firm matches. Clone size appears in some rows only: once, few, many, or a class for an expanded clone.

TRBV5-1	-	few	TRBJ2-3	CASARGRASLRTDTQYF	TGCGCCTCAGCTCGGGGCAGGGCTTCCCTACGGACAGATACGCAGTATTTT
TRBV6-6	-	-	TRBJ1-6	CASSTQTRYNSPLHF	TGTGCCAGCAGCACCCAGACGCGATATAATTCACCCCTCCACTTT
TRBV10-2	-	-	TRBJ1-2	CASSEPLRDYYGYTF	TGCGCCAGCAGTGAGCCCCTCAGAGACTACTATGGCTACACCTTC
TRBV14	TRBD2	-	TRBJ2-3	CASRASGVDTQYF	TGTGCCAGCAGGGCTAGCGGGGTGGATACGCAGTATTTT
TRBV2	-	-	TRBJ2-2	CASRAGTHTGELFF	TGTGCCAGCAGAGCCGGGACACACACCGGGGAGCTGTTTTTT
TRBV21-1	-	-	TRBJ1-2	CAIPGSLYGYTF	TGTGCTATCCCCGGCAGCTTGTATGGCTACACCTTC
TRBV6-2/TRBV6-3	TRBD2	many	TRBJ2-1	CASRGPAGGPRYNEQFF	TGTGCCAGCCGGGGTCCAGCGGGAGGGCCGCGGTACAATGAGCAGTTCTTC
TRBV20-1	-	few	TRBJ1-1	CSARREGPNTEAFF	TGCAGTGCTAGGAGGGAGGGACCGAACACTGAAGCTTTCTTT
TRBV29-1	-	-	TRBJ2-1	CSVEVFGEQFF	TGCAGCGTTGAGGTATTTGGTGAGCAGTTCTTC
TRBV12-3/TRBV12-4	-	-	TRBJ2-7	CASSLDGLPTYEQYF	TGTGCCAGCAGTTTAGATGGGTTACCGACCTACGAGCAGTACTTC
TRBV11-2	-	once	TRBJ2-1	CASSLGVYPNEQFF	TGTGCCAGCAGCTTAGGGGTCTACCCCAATGAGCAGTTCTTC
TRBV28	-	-	TRBJ2-5	CASSFDPQQETQYF	TGTGCCAGCAGTTTCGATCCGCAGCAAGAGACCCAGTACTTC
TRBV7-6	-	-	TRBJ1-1	CASSLGDSLNTEAFF	TGTGCCAGCAGCTTAGGCGACAGTTTGAACACTGAAGCTTTCTTT
TRBV29-1	-	-	TRBJ2-2	CSVSGMANTGELFF	TGCAGCGTTTCCGGGATGGCGAACACCGGGGAGCTGTTTTTT
TRBV20-1	-	few	TRBJ1-1	CSARDLRGRETEAFF	TGCAGTGCTAGAGATCTGAGGGGCCGGGAAACTGAAGCTTTCTTT
TRBV6-2/TRBV6-3	TRBD1	many	TRBJ1-5	CASSYWRGGLAQHF	TGTGCCAGCAGTTACTGGAGAGGGGGCTTGGCCCAGCATTTT
TRBV5-6	-	many	TRBJ2-7	CASSLYGTKSSYEQYF	TGTGCCAGCAGCTTGTACGGGACAAAGAGCTCCTACGAGCAGTACTTC
TRBV28	TRBD2	-	TRBJ2-1	CASSSPKPGTSGPTIGEQFF	TGTGCCAGCAGTTCGCCAAAGCCCGGGACTAGCGGGCCTACGATCGGTGAGCAGTTCTTC
TRBV6-2/TRBV6-3	TRBD2	few	TRBJ2-7	CASTLAGTHEQYF	TGTGCCAGCACACTAGCGGGAACCCACGAGCAGTACTTC
TRBV27	-	many	TRBJ1-1	CASSSNMNTEAFF	TGTGCCAGCAGTTCTAACATGAACACTGAAGCTTTCTTT
TRBV20-1	TRBD2	-	TRBJ2-1	CSARGPQRGVDEQFF	TGCAGTGCTAGAGGGCCCCAGCGGGGCGTGGATGAGCAGTTCTTC
TRBV20-1	-	-	TRBJ2-7	CSASPTRMRMVAYEQYF	TGCAGTGCTAGCCCTACCCGAATGAGAATGGTGGCCTACGAGCAGTACTTC
TRBV7-2	-	-	TRBJ2-1	CASSASRGSNEQFF	TGTGCCAGCAGCGCCTCCCGGGGGTCTAATGAGCAGTTCTTC
TRBV29-1	TRBD1	few	TRBJ2-1	CSVEGGQDYNEQFF	TGCAGCGTTGAGGGGGGACAGGACTACAATGAGCAGTTCTTC
TRBV29-1	-	-	TRBJ1-6	CSARVSNSPLHF	TGCAGCGCCCGGGTTAGCAATTCACCCCTCCACTTT
TRBV7-3	TRBD2	few	TRBJ2-1	CASSVSSGRYNEQFF	TGTGCCAGCAGCGTTTCTAGCGGCCGTTACAATGAGCAGTTCTTC
TRBV3-1	TRBD2	-	TRBJ2-3	CASSPGTSRDTQYF	TGTGCCAGCAGCCCCGGGACTAGCAGAGATACGCAGTATTTT
TRBV2	-	few	TRBJ1-5	CASSDAGRSQPQHF	TGTGCCAGCAGTGATGCAGGGCGGAGTCAGCCCCAGCATTTT
TRBV20-1	TRBD1	few	TRBJ2-1	CSARKGTGSYNEQFF	TGCAGTGCTAGAAAGGGGACAGGGTCCTACAATGAGCAGTTCTTC
TRBV5-4	TRBD1	-	TRBJ2-7	CASSPRTGAGEQYF	TGTGCCAGCAGCCCCCGGACAGGGGCAGGGGAGCAGTACTTC
TRBV19	-	few	TRBJ1-5	CASSRQSSNQPQHF	TGTGCCAGTAGCCGACAGTCTAGCAATCAGCCCCAGCATTTT
TRBV20-1	-	many	TRBJ2-7	CSARDRLAAGYEQYF	TGCAGTGCTAGAGACCGTCTGGCCGCAGGGTACGAGCAGTACTTC
TRBV4-3	-	few	TRBJ2-2	CASSQGAGVNTGELFF	TGCGCCAGCAGCCAAGGTGCGGGTGTAAACACCGGGGAGCTGTTTTTT
TRBV25-1	-	few	TRBJ1-2	CASSDGGAGFYGYTF	TGTGCCAGCAGTGATGGGGGTGCGGGTTTCTATGGCTACACCTTC
TRBV5-1	TRBD2	-	TRBJ2-3	CASTLAAHPGDTQYF	TGCGCCAGCACCCTAGCGGCACACCCCGGGGATACGCAGTATTTT
TRBV9	-	-	TRBJ1-6	CASNGGSYNSPLHF	TGTGCCAGCAACGGGGGCTCCTATAATTCACCCCTCCACTTT
TRBV7-2	-	once	TRBJ1-1	CASSTGQKNTEAFF	TGTGCCAGCAGCACCGGACAGAAGAACACTGAAGCTTTCTTT
TRBV5-1	-	-	TRBJ2-7	CASSLAVSGRAYEQYF	TGCGCCAGCAGCTTGGCCGTGAGCGGCAGAGCCTACGAGCAGTACTTC
TRBV7-9	TRBD1	many	TRBJ2-6	CASSSDRGSGANVLTF	TGTGCCAGCAGCTCAGACAGGGGCTCTGGGGCCAACGTCCTGACTTTC
TRBV5-1	TRBD1	-	TRBJ2-1	CASSTSTGGYLNEQFF	TGCGCCAGCAGCACTTCTACAGGGGGCTACCTCAATGAGCAGTTCTTC
TRBV3-1	-	many	TRBJ2-6	CASSQDDGANVLTF	TGTGCCAGCAGCCAAGATGATGGGGCCAACGTCCTGACTTTC
TRBV6-1	TRBD1	few	TRBJ2-3	CASNRWDRGTDTQYF	TGTGCCAGCAATAGATGGGACAGGGGCACAGATACGCAGTATTTT
TRBV3-1	-	-	TRBJ2-1	CASSSRQPNEQFF	TGTGCCAGCAGCTCCCGACAGCCCAATGAGCAGTTCTTC
TRBV7-3	-	few	TRBJ2-3	CASSSGGPDTQYF	TGTGCCAGCAGCTCCGGGGGCCCCGATACGCAGTATTTT
TRBV10-2	-	-	TRBJ1-5	CASSESGLPNQPQHF	TGCGCCAGCAGTGAGTCGGGACTCCCTAATCAGCCCCAGCATTTT
TRBV2	TRBD1	many	TRBJ2-1	CASSGQARSYNEQFF	TGTGCCAGCTCCGGACAGGCTCGCTCCTACAATGAGCAGTTCTTC
TRBV10-3	TRBD1	few	TRBJ1-1	CAISESQGVTEAFF	TGTGCCATCAGTGAATCCCAGGGGGTAACTGAAGCTTTCTTT
TRBV20-1	-	-	TRBJ2-7	CSASFLEQYF	TGCAGTGCTTCTTTTCTCGAGCAGTACTTC
TRBV7-7	-	-	TRBJ2-5	CASSYSDIQETQYF	TGTGCTAGCAGCTACTCGGACATTCAAGAGACCCAGTACTTC
TRBV3-1	TRBD1	few	TRBJ2-2	CASSPGTGLAGELFF	TGTGCCAGCAGCCCCGGGACAGGTTTGGCCGGGGAGCTGTTTTTT
TRBV6-6	TRBD1	many	TRBJ1-6	CASSYSRQGLDNSPLHF	TGTGCCAGCAGTTACTCTCGACAGGGGTTGGACAATTCACCCCTCCACTTT
TRBV20-1	TRBD1	-	TRBJ2-2	CSARGDRHANTGELFF	TGCAGTGCTAGAGGGGACAGGCACGCGAACACCGGGGAGCTGTTTTTT
TRBV14	-	-	TRBJ1-1	CASSQGLAGRAFF	TGTGCCAGCAGCCAAGGACTAGCCGGGAGAGCTTTCTTT
TRBV7-9	TRBD2	many	TRBJ2-1	CASSPGTSATNEQFF	TGTGCCAGCAGTCCCGGGACTAGCGCGACCAATGAGCAGTTCTTC
TRBV4-1	-	few	TRBJ2-7	CASSQDSDRYEQYF	TGCGCCAGCAGCCAAGATTCCGACAGATACGAGCAGTACTTC
TRBV7-9	TRBD1	many	TRBJ1-2	CASSSWSGGANYGYTF	TGTGCCAGCAGCAGTTGGTCAGGGGGAGCTAACTATGGCTACACCTTC
TRBV7-9	-	few	TRBJ2-5	CASSVPPGTKNQETQYF	TGTGCCAGCAGCGTACCCCCCGGGACCAAGAATCAAGAGACCCAGTACTTC
TRBV3-1	TRBD1	few	TRBJ2-7	CASSRDTGGASYEQYF	TGTGCCAGCAGCCGTGATACAGGGGGCGCATCCTACGAGCAGTACTTC
TRBV9	TRBD2	few	TRBJ2-7	CASSVGARGGDEQYF	TGTGCCAGCAGCGTAGGTGCGCGGGGGGGTGACGAGCAGTACTTC
TRBV24-1	-	-	TRBJ1-1	CATGENTEAFF	TGTGCCACCGGAGAGAACACTGAAGCTTTCTTT